This T cell receptor (beta chain) appears in the sequencing data of a study of CD8 T cells in ankylosing spondylitis. General observations from the study: A motif in TCR beta, a set of eight or nine highly homologous variants, appeared characteristic of ankylosing spondylitis blood.

Trimming at V came to 8 bases and at J to 2 bases, leaving 8 bases not matched to a gene. The CDR3 covers 15 residues. Germline CDR1 SQVTM, CDR2 ANQGSEA. This clonotype was counted a few times. Its antigen is as yet unknown. Each CDR3 protein gets one entry after TCRdb re-called the 5' RACE reads with MiXCR. The data contain approximately 300,000 distinct CDR3 sequences, 6.5% to 10% of them seen just once; the ten biggest clones take up approximately 14%. The V gene is TRBV29-1, the J gene TRBJ2-3, with 12 positions matching TRBD2. The origin of this receptor is a male donor with ankylosing spondylitis. Specimen: blood, either unsorted or a sorted T cell fraction (not recorded which). In DNA, the CDR3 is TGCAGCACCCTACCTAGCGGGAGGGCCACAGATACGCAGTATTTT. It is translated as CSTLPSGRATDTQYF.